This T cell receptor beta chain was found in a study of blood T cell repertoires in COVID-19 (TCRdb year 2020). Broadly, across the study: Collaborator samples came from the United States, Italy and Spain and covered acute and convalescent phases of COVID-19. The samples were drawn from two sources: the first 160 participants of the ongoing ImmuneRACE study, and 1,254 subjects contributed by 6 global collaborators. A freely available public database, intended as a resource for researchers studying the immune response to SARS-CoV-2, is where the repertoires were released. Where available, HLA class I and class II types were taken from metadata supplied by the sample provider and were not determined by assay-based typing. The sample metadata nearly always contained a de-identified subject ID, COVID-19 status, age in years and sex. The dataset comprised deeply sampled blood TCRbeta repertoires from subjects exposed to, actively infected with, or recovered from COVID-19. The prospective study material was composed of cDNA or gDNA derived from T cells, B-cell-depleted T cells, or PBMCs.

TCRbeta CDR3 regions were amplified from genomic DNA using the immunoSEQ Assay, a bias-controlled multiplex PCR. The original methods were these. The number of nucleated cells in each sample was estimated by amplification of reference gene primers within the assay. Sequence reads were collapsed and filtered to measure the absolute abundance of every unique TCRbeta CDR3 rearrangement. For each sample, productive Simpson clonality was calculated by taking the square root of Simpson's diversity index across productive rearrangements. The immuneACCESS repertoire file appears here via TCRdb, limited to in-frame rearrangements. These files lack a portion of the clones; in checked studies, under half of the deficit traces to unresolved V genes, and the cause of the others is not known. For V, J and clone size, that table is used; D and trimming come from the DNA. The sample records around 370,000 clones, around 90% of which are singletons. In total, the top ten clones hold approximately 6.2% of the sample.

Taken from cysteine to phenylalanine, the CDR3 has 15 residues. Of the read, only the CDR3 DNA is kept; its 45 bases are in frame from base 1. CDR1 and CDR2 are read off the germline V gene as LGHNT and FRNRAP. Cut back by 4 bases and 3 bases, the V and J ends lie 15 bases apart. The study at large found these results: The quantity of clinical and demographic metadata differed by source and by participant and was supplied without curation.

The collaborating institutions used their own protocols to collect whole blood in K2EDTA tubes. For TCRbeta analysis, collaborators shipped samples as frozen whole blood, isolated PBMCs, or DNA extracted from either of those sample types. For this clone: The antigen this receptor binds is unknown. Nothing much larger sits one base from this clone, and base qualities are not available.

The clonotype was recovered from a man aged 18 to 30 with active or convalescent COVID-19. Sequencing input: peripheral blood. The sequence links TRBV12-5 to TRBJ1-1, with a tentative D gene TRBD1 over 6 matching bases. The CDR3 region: CASGSGEGVYTEAFF. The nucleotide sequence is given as TGTGCTAGTGGTTCCGGAGAGGGGGTATACACTGAAGCTTTCTTT.